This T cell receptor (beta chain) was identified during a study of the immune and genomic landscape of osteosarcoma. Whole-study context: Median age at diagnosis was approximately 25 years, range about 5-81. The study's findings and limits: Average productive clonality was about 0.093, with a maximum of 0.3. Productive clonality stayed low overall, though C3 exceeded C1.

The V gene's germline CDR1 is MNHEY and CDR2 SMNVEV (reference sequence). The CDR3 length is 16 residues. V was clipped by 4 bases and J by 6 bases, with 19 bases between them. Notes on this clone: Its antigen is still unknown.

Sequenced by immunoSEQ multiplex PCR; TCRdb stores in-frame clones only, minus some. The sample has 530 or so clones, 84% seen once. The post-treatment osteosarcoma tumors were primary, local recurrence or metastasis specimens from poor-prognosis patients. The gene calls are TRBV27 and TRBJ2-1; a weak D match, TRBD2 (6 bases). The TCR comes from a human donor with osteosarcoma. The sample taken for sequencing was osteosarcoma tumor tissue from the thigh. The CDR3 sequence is CASSSYRAGSSNEQFF. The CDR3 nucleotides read TGTGCCAGCAGTTCCTATCGGGCGGGGTCGAGCAATGAGCAGTTCTTC.